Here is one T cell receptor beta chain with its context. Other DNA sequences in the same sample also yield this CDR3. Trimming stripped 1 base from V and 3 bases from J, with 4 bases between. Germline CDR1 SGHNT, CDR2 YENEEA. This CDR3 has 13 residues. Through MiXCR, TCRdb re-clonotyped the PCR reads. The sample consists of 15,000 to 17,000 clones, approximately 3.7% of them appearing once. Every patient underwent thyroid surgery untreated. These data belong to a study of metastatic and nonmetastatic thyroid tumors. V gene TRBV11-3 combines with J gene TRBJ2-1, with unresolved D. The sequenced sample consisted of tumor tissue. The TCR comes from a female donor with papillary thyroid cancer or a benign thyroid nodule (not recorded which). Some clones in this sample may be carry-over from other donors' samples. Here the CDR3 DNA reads TGTGCCAGCAGCTTAGGGAACTACAATGAGCAGTTCTTC. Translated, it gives CASSLGNYNEQFF.